These T cell receptor beta chains were read from a single sample in a study of shared clonotypes between healthy human individuals. Some clones are missing from TCRdb's copy, which holds only in-frame ones; the method was immunoSEQ multiplex PCR. The table lists roughly 720,000 clones, around 91% of them singletons, with approximately 35% in the top ten. Sequencing used memory CD8+ T cells from PBMCs. Receptors were obtained from a man between 18 and 35 years old in good health. Some clones in this sample may be carry-over from other donors' samples. The CDR3 runs from the conserved cysteine through the conserved F or W. The D gene is left open where the match is weak. Clone size is given for some rows only: seen once, a few or many times, or a class if the clone is expanded.

size	D	V	J	DNA	CDR3
-	-	TRBV27	TRBJ2-1	TGTGCCAGCAGTTTATCGGTAGAAGGGACACCTTCCTACAATGAGCAGTTCTTC	CASSLSVEGTPSYNEQFF
few	-	TRBV28	TRBJ1-5	TGTGCCAGCAGTTTGGGGAGGAATAACGGCAATCAGCCCCAGCATTTT	CASSLGRNNGNQPQHF
-	-	TRBV28	TRBJ1-1	TGTGCCACCCGATGGGCGGGGGGCACTGAAGCTTTCTTT	CATRWAGGTEAFF
-	TRBD1	TRBV6-5	TRBJ2-5	TGTGCCAGCAGTTACGGGACAGGGTCCGGGACCCAGTACTTC	CASSYGTGSGTQYF
-	-	TRBV9	TRBJ2-7	TGTGCCAGCAGCGTAGCTGGACGAGGCGAGCAGTACTTC	CASSVAGRGEQYF
-	-	TRBV11-2	TRBJ2-7	TGTGCCAGCAGCTTAGCCACCCCGGCAGGGTCCAACGAGCAGTACTTC	CASSLATPAGSNEQYF
-	TRBD1	TRBV11-2	TRBJ1-2	TGTGCCAGCAGCTTAGACTTCCTCTCGACAGGGACCATTGGAGGCTACACCTTC	CASSLDFLSTGTIGGYTF
-	-	TRBV9	TRBJ2-5	TGTGCCAGCAGCGTAGGTGGAGAGGAGACCCAGTACTTC	CASSVGGEETQYF
-	-	TRBV4-1	TRBJ2-7	TGCGCCAGCAGCCTCCAGGGGAAGTCCTACGAGCAGTACTTC	CASSLQGKSYEQYF
-	-	TRBV4-3	TRBJ1-5	TGCGCCAGCAGCCAAGATATAGGGACGGGCAATCAGCCCCAGCATTTT	CASSQDIGTGNQPQHF
once	TRBD2	TRBV11-2	TRBJ2-2	TGTGCCAGCAGCTTAGCCTATACTAGGCGGGAGATTCCCGGGGAGCTGTTTTTT	CASSLAYTRREIPGELFF
-	-	TRBV5-1	TRBJ2-7	TGCGCCAGCACCCCGGAGGGGACTGGATACGAGCAGTACTTC	CASTPEGTGYEQYF
-	-	TRBV4-3	TRBJ1-5	TGCGCCAGCAGCCAAGATCGCAATCAGCCCCAGCATTTT	CASSQDRNQPQHF
-	TRBD1	TRBV4-1	TRBJ2-2	TGCGCCAGCACCCCCGGGACAGGGTATGGGGAGCTGTTTTTT	CASTPGTGYGELFF
-	-	TRBV19	TRBJ2-2	TGTGCCAGTAGTAGTCTCAGACCTACGAACACCGGGGAGCTGTTTTTT	CASSSLRPTNTGELFF
once	-	TRBV25-1	TRBJ2-6	TGTGCCAGCAGTGAAAACCGACTCTCTGGGGCCAACGTCCTGACTTTC	CASSENRLSGANVLTF
-	-	TRBV7-9	TRBJ2-7	TGTGCCAGCAGCTTTGGGACGGTGTCCTACGAGCAGTACTTC	CASSFGTVSYEQYF
once	-	TRBV7-2	TRBJ2-5	TGTGCCAGCACCCGAAGGGACCCCAATCGTCGAGAGACCCAGTACTTC	CASTRRDPNRRETQYF
-	TRBD1	TRBV4-1	TRBJ2-7	TGCGCCAGCAGCCCGGGACAGGGAGCCGAGCAGTACTTC	CASSPGQGAEQYF
-	-	TRBV7-6	TRBJ2-1	TGTGCCAGCAGCGCCCAGAGCTCCTACAATGAGCAGTTCTTC	CASSAQSSYNEQFF
-	-	TRBV2	TRBJ2-7	TGTGCCAGCCGAAATACCCCCTGGGGGGACAAGACCCCCTACTTC	CASRNTPWGDKTPYF
-	-	TRBV27	TRBJ1-5	TGTGCCAGCAGTTTGCGAGTTAATCAGCCCCAGCATTTT	CASSLRVNQPQHF
-	-	TRBV7-9	TRBJ2-3	TGTGCCAGCAGCCCTGGGGCTAGATTGTCCCAAGATACGCAGTATTTT	CASSPGARLSQDTQYF
-	-	TRBV5-6	TRBJ2-5	TGTGCCAGCAGCTCCTACAGGGAACAAGAGACCCAGTACTTC	CASSSYREQETQYF
-	-	TRBV7-9	TRBJ2-3	TGTGCCAGCAGCTTAGAGGCTAGCGGCACAGATACGCAGTATTTT	CASSLEASGTDTQYF
-	TRBD1	TRBV29-1	TRBJ2-7	TGCAGCGTTGAAGGGAGCGACCGGGACAGGGGATTCTACGAGCAGTACTTC	CSVEGSDRDRGFYEQYF
once	TRBD2	TRBV5-1	TRBJ2-1	TGCGCCAGCAGCTTGGCTAGCGGGAGACCAAACAATGAGCAGTTCTTC	CASSLASGRPNNEQFF
-	-	TRBV6-5	TRBJ2-2	TGTGCCAGCAGTTACTCAAGGGGCGGGACCGGGGAGCTGTTTTTT	CASSYSRGGTGELFF
-	-	TRBV5-6	TRBJ2-7	TGTGCCAGCAGCTTCCTACAGGGTAGGGGAGAGCAGTACTTC	CASSFLQGRGEQYF
-	-	TRBV27	TRBJ2-1	TGTGCCAGCAGTGGTCCTTCAGGACCTAGCCTCACAACCTACAATGAGCAGTTCTTC	CASSGPSGPSLTTYNEQFF
-	-	TRBV27	TRBJ2-3	TGTGCCAGCAGTTTAAGAGTAGGGACAGATACGCAGTATTTT	CASSLRVGTDTQYF
-	-	TRBV7-9	TRBJ2-6	TGTGCCAGCATCCTCGTCCGGGCCAACGTCCTGACTTTC	CASILVRANVLTF
-	TRBD1	TRBV6-5	TRBJ1-5	TGTGCCAGCAGACCGGGACAGCTTAGCAATCAGCCCCAGCATTTT	CASRPGQLSNQPQHF
-	-	TRBV10-3	TRBJ2-2	TGTGCCATCAGAAGCGGGCTGAGTTACTCCGGGGAGCTGTTTTTT	CAIRSGLSYSGELFF
-	TRBD1	TRBV4-3	TRBJ1-2	TGCGCCAGCAGCCAAGGGACAGGGGGTAGCGGTGGCTACACCTTC	CASSQGTGGSGGYTF
-	TRBD1	TRBV28	TRBJ1-4	TGTGCCATTCAATCCCGGGACAGGGGATGGAAACTGTTTTTT	CAIQSRDRGWKLFF
few	-	TRBV5-4	TRBJ2-1	TGTGCCAGCAGCTTGGCCCCGCAGGGGCCGCAGTTCTTC	CASSLAPQGPQFF
-	-	TRBV5-5	TRBJ2-7	TGTGCCAGCAGCTGGGAACGTAACGGGGACGAGCAGTACTTC	CASSWERNGDEQYF
-	-	TRBV27	TRBJ2-3	TGTGCCAGCAGGGCGGGACAGACTCTGTACACAGATACGCAGTATTTT	CASRAGQTLYTDTQYF
-	-	TRBV7-9	TRBJ1-2	TGTGCCAGCAGACCGGACTTTGGCTATGGCTACACCTTC	CASRPDFGYGYTF
-	-	TRBV28	TRBJ2-7	TGTGCCAGCAGGCCGGCGGACAGTTCCTACGAGCAGTACTTC	CASRPADSSYEQYF